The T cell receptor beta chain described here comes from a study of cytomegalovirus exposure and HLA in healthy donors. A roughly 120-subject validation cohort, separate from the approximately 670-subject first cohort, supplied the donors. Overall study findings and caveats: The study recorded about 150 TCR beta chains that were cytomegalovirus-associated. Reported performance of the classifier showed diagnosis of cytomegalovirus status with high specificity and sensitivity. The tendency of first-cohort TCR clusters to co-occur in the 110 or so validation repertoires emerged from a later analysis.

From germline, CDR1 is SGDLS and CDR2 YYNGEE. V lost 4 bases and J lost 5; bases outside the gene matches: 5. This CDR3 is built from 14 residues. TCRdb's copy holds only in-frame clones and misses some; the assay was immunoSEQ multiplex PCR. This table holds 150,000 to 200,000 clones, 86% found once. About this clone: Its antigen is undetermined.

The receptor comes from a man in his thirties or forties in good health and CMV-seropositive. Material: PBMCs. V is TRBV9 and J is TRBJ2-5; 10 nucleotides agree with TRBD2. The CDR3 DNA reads TGTGCCAGCAGCCCTCTGACTAGCGGGGAGACCCAGTACTTC. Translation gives CASSPLTSGETQYF.